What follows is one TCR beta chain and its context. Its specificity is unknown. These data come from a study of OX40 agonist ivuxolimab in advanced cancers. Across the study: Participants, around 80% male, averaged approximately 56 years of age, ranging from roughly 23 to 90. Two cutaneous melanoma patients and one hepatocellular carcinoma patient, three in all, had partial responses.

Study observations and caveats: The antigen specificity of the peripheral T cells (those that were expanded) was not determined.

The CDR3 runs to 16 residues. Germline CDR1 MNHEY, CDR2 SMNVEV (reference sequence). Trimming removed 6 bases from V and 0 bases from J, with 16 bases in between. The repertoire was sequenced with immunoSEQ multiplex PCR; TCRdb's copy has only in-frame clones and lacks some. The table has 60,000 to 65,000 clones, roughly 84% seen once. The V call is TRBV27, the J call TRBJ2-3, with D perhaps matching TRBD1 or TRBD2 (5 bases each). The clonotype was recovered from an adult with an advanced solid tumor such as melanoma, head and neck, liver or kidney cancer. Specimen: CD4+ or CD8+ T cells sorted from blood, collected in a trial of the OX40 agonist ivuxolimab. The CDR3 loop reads CASRHTPGRSTDTQYF. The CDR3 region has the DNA TGTGCCAGCAGACATACACCGGGACGTAGCACAGATACGCAGTATTTT.